A selection of T cell receptor beta chains follows, all from one sample in a study of beta chain features in type 1 diabetes. Generated by immunoSEQ multiplex PCR, the TCRdb table keeps only in-frame clones and is missing some. The sample records some 640,000 clones, around an eighth being singletons. The source material was naive CD4+ T cells from blood. The receptors come from a man between 18 and 35 years old with type 1 diabetes. Each CDR3 is given with its conserved first and last residue. A D gene is named only where the DNA matches it firmly. Size values are once, few and many counts, or a class for expanded clones, and some rows have none.

DNA,CDR3,length,size,J,V,D
TGCGCCAGCACTGGGGGGCCCAGCACAGATACGCAGTATTTT,CASTGGPSTDTQYF,14,NA,TRBJ2-3,TRBV5-1,NA
TGCGCCAGCAGCGGGACACTAGCGGGGTCCTACAATGAGCAGTTCTTC,CASSGTLAGSYNEQFF,16,few,TRBJ2-1,TRBV5-1,TRBD2
TGTGCCAGCAGCTTAGTTAGTCAGAGCAATCAGCCCCAGCATTTT,CASSLVSQSNQPQHF,15,NA,TRBJ1-5,TRBV7-2,NA
TGTGCCAGCAGACAGCGGGGGGGCAGCTCCTACAATGAGCAGTTCTTC,CASRQRGGSSYNEQFF,16,few,TRBJ2-1,TRBV7-2,TRBD2
TGCGCCAGCAGCTTGGCCGGACGGTACAATGAGCAGTTCTTC,CASSLAGRYNEQFF,14,NA,TRBJ2-1,TRBV5-1,NA
TGCGCCAGCAGCCAAGGCGCCTACGAGCAGTACTTC,CASSQGAYEQYF,12,few,TRBJ2-7,TRBV4-1,NA
TGCGCCAGCAGCGCGGGGGCAGGAAGCTACGAGCAGTACTTC,CASSAGAGSYEQYF,14,NA,TRBJ2-7,TRBV5-1,NA
TGTGCCTGGAGTGCAACTGTAGCAGATACGCAGTATTTT,CAWSATVADTQYF,13,NA,TRBJ2-3,TRBV30,NA
TGCGCCAGCAGCTTGAATGCAGGGAATCACGAAAAACTGTTTTTT,CASSLNAGNHEKLFF,15,few,TRBJ1-4,TRBV5-1,NA
TGTGCCAGCAGAGTAGGAAGAGGGGCGAACACTGAAGCTTTCTTT,CASRVGRGANTEAFF,15,NA,TRBJ1-1,TRBV2,NA
TGTGCCAGCAGAAGGCGGGAACAAGAGACCCAGTACTTC,CASRRREQETQYF,13,NA,TRBJ2-5,TRBV6-5,NA
TGCAGCGTTGAAGGGATCCTGGGAGATACGCAGTATTTT,CSVEGILGDTQYF,13,NA,TRBJ2-3,TRBV29-1,NA
TGTGCCAGCAGCAGCGAAAACCGGGAGACCCAGTACTTC,CASSSENRETQYF,13,NA,TRBJ2-5,TRBV9,NA
TGTGCCTCGGCCGGGACAGGGATTGGCTACACCTTC,CASAGTGIGYTF,12,NA,TRBJ1-2,TRBV30,TRBD1
TGCAGCGTATGGACCCAAGAGACCCAGTACTTC,CSVWTQETQYF,11,NA,TRBJ2-5,TRBV29-1,NA
TGTGCCTGGAGTAAGCGGGGTAGCACAGATACGCAGTATTTT,CAWSKRGSTDTQYF,14,few,TRBJ2-3,TRBV30,TRBD2
TGTGCCAGCAGCTTCGGTATAGGACCCTACGAGCAGTACTTC,CASSFGIGPYEQYF,14,few,TRBJ2-7,TRBV7-9,NA
TGTGCCAGCAGCCTGGTGGGGACCGGGGAGACCCAGTACTTC,CASSLVGTGETQYF,14,few,TRBJ2-5,TRBV9,NA
TGTGCCAGCAGCCAACGACTTATGGCCGGGTGGAACGAGCAGTACTTC,CASSQRLMAGWNEQYF,16,NA,TRBJ2-7,TRBV14,NA
TGTGCCAGCAGGCGAACAGGGACTGGGGCCAACGTCCTGACTTTC,CASRRTGTGANVLTF,15,NA,TRBJ2-6,TRBV5-5,NA
TGTGCCAGCAGCCAGGACAGGGGTCCCTCTCTCGAGCAGTACTTC,CASSQDRGPSLEQYF,15,few,TRBJ2-7,TRBV6-6,TRBD1
TGTGCCAGCAGCCAAGTAGGCGGGAGGACTGTCAATGAGCAGTTCTTC,CASSQVGGRTVNEQFF,16,NA,TRBJ2-1,TRBV4-2,TRBD2
TGTGCCAGCAGCGCCGACAGGTCAGCCATTCAGTACTTC,CASSADRSAIQYF,13,few,TRBJ2-4,TRBV27,NA
TGTGCCAGCAGCCGACAGTTCTCTGGAAACACCATATATTTT,CASSRQFSGNTIYF,14,NA,TRBJ1-3,TRBV6-5,NA
TGTGCCAGCAGCTTAAGGGGGCAAAGCTCCTACAATGAGCAGTTCTTC,CASSLRGQSSYNEQFF,16,NA,TRBJ2-1,TRBV7-6,TRBD1
TGTGCCTGGAATGGACAGGGGGCGGTCGATAGAAACACCATATATTTT,CAWNGQGAVDRNTIYF,16,NA,TRBJ1-3,TRBV30,TRBD1
TGTGCCTGGAGTGTACTGGGGACCCAGTACTTC,CAWSVLGTQYF,11,few,TRBJ2-5,TRBV30,NA
TGTGCCAGCAGCCCCCTCTTCCCCAAGGGGTTAACGAACACCGGGGAGCTGTTTTTT,CASSPLFPKGLTNTGELFF,19,few,TRBJ2-2,TRBV7-2,NA
TGTGCCAGCAGCTTAATTCCCTCGCGCGTCCTTTTGGATGAGCAGTTCTTC,CASSLIPSRVLLDEQFF,17,NA,TRBJ2-1,TRBV7-3,NA
TGTGCCAGCAGGCAGGGTTCCTACGAGCAGTACTTC,CASRQGSYEQYF,12,NA,TRBJ2-7,TRBV7-9,NA
TGCAGCGTTGAGGGACTAGAGGGCGAGACCCAGTACTTC,CSVEGLEGETQYF,13,NA,TRBJ2-5,TRBV29-1,TRBD2
TGTGCCAGCAGCCGACGACCCGACACCTACGAGCAGTACTTC,CASSRRPDTYEQYF,14,NA,TRBJ2-7,TRBV7-2,NA
TGTGCCAGCAGCGTGTCCGGGACAGGGAACTATGGCTACACCTTC,CASSVSGTGNYGYTF,15,few,TRBJ1-2,TRBV9,TRBD1
TGCGCCAGCAGTCAATCTGGGGACAGCGCTCTTAACTATGGCTACACCTTC,CASSQSGDSALNYGYTF,17,NA,TRBJ1-2,TRBV23-1,TRBD1
TGCGCCAGCAGCCAAGAAAGGCAGGGGGGCACAGATACGCAGTATTTT,CASSQERQGGTDTQYF,16,few,TRBJ2-3,TRBV4-3,TRBD1
TGTGCCAGCAGCCCGGGACTGGGAGAGACCCAGTACTTC,CASSPGLGETQYF,13,NA,TRBJ2-5,TRBV9,NA
TGTGCCAGCAGTGAGATGGGATCCTACAATGAGCAGTTCTTC,CASSEMGSYNEQFF,14,few,TRBJ2-1,TRBV6-1,NA
TGTGCCAGCAGTTACTCTGCGCCGGGGAACTATGGCTACACCTTC,CASSYSAPGNYGYTF,15,NA,TRBJ1-2,TRBV6-5,NA
TGTGCCTGCGGACACAATAGCAATCAGCCCCAGCATTTT,CACGHNSNQPQHF,13,NA,TRBJ1-5,TRBV30,NA
TGTGCCAGCAGCTTATATCGGCAGTCTGGGGCCAACGTCCTGACTTTC,CASSLYRQSGANVLTF,16,NA,TRBJ2-6,TRBV7-3,NA
TGTGCCAGCAGCCATCGAGGGGTGGGTAATGAGCAGTTCTTC,CASSHRGVGNEQFF,14,NA,TRBJ2-1,TRBV4-2,NA
TGTGCCACCAAGGCCCCGACAGCCTATGGCTACACCTTC,CATKAPTAYGYTF,13,few,TRBJ1-2,TRBV28,NA
TGTGCCAGCAGTTACTTTCCGGGAGTTGAGGCAGATACGCAGTATTTT,CASSYFPGVEADTQYF,16,NA,TRBJ2-3,TRBV6-5,NA
TGCGCCAGCAGCTTGGCGGGGGGAGCAGAGACCCAGTACTTC,CASSLAGGAETQYF,14,NA,TRBJ2-5,TRBV5-1,TRBD2
TGTGCCAGCAGCCAAGGTCCACGAACAACGAACACTGAAGCTTTCTTT,CASSQGPRTTNTEAFF,16,few,TRBJ1-1,TRBV14,NA
TGTGCCAGCTCACCACAGAGCGGGGGGATGTCCTACGAGCAGTACTTC,CASSPQSGGMSYEQYF,16,NA,TRBJ2-7,TRBV18,TRBD2
TGTGCCAGTGGGCCGTGGGGGGCGGTGCCCAATGAGCAGTTCTTC,CASGPWGAVPNEQFF,15,NA,TRBJ2-1,TRBV19,NA
TGTGCCAGCAACGGTAATGCAGGGGAAGTGTCTGGGGCCAACGTCCTGACTTTC,CASNGNAGEVSGANVLTF,18,few,TRBJ2-6,TRBV9,NA
TGTGCCAGCAGTGGGTATGGCGGGGGGGCCCCTGAGCAGTTCTTC,CASSGYGGGAPEQFF,15,NA,TRBJ2-1,TRBV6-1,TRBD2
TGTGCCAGCAGTGTCACAAATCAGCCCCAGCATTTT,CASSVTNQPQHF,12,NA,TRBJ1-5,TRBV2,NA
TGTGCCAGCAGTCCCGGACAGGCGGGCTACACCTTC,CASSPGQAGYTF,12,NA,TRBJ1-2,TRBV28,TRBD1